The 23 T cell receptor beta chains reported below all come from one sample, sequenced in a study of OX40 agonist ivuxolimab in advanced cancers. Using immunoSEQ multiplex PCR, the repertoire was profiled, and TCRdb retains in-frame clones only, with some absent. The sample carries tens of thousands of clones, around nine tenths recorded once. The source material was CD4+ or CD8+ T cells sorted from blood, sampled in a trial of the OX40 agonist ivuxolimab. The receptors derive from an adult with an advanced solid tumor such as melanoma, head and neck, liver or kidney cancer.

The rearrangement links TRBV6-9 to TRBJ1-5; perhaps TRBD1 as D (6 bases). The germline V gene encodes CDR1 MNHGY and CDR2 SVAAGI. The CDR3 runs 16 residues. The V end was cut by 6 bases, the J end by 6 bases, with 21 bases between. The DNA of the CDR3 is TGTGCCAGCAGATTAAGACAGGCGGAGGGGAGTCAGCCCCAGCATTTT. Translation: CASRLRQAEGSQPQHF.

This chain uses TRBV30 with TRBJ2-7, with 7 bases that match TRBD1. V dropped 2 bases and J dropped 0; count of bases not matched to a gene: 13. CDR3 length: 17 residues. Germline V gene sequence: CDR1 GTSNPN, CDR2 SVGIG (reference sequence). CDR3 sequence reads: CAWSSMYGTEISYEQYF. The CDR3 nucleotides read TGTGCCTGGAGTTCGATGTACGGGACAGAGATCTCCTACGAGCAGTACTTC.

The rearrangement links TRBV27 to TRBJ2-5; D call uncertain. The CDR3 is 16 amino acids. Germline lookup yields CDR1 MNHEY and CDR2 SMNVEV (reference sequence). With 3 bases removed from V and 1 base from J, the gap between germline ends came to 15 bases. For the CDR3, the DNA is TGTGCCAGCAGTTTGCAAACCCCGGTTACCCAAGAGACCCAGTACTTC. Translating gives CASSLQTPVTQETQYF.

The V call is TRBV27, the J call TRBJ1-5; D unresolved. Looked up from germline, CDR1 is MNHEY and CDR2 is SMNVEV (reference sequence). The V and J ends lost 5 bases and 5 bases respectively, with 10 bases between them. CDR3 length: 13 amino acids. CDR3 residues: CASSIGTHQPQHF. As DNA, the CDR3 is TGTGCCAGCAGTATCGGAACGCATCAGCCCCAGCATTTT.

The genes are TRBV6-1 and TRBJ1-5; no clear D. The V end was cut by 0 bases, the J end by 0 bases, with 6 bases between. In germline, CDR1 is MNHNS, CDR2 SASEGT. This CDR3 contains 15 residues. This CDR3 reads CASSEAPLSNQPQHF. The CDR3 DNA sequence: TGTGCCAGCAGTGAAGCCCCCCTTAGCAATCAGCCCCAGCATTTT.

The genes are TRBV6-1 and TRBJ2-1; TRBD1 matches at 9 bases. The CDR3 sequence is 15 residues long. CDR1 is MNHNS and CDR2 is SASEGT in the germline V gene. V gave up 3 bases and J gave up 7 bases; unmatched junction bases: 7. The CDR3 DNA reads TGTGCCAGCAGTGACACCGGGACAGGGAAGAATGAGCAGTTCTTC. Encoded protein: CASSDTGTGKNEQFF.

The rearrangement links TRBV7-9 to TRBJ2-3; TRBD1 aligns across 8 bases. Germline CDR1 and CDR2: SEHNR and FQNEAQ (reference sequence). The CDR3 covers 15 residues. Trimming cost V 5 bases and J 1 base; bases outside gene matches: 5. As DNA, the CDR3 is TGTGCCAGCAGCCCAGGGGGCGCCGGCACAGATACGCAGTATTTT. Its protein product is CASSPGGAGTDTQYF.

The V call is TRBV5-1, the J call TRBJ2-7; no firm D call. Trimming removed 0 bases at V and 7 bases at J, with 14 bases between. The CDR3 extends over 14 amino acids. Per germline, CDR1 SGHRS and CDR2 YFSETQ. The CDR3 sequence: CASSLVAATLEQYF. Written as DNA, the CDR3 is TGCGCCAGCAGCTTGGTTGCTGCTACCTTGGAGCAGTACTTC.

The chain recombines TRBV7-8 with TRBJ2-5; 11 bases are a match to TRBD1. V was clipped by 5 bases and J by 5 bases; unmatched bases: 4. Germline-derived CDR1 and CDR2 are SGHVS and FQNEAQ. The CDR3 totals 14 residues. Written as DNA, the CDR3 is TGTGCCAGCAGCCGGTGGGACAGGGGGGAGACCCAGTACTTC. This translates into CASSRWDRGETQYF. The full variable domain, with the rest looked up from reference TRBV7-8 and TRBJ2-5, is GAGVSQSPRYKVAKRGQDVALRCDPISGHVSLFWYQQALGQGPEFLTYFQNEAQLDKSGLPSDRFFAERPEGSVSTLKIQRTQQEDSAVYLCASSRWDRGETQYFGPGTRLLVL.

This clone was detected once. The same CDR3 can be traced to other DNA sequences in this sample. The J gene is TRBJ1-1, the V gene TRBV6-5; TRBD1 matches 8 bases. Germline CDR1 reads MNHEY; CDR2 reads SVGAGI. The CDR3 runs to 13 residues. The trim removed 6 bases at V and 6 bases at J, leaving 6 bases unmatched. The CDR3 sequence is CASSRVQGAEAFF. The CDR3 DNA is TGTGCCAGCAGCCGCGTACAGGGGGCTGAAGCTTTCTTT.

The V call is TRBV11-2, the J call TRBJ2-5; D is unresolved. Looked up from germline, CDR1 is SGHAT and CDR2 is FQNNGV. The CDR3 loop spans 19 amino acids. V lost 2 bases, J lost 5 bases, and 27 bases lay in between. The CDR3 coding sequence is TGTGCCAGCAGCTTAAGTTTGTCTGCCCGGACCCGAGATGGGGAGACCCAGTACTTC. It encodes CASSLSLSARTRDGETQYF. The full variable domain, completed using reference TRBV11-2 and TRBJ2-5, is EAGVAQSPRYKIIEKRQSVAFWCNPISGHATLYWYQQILGQGPKLLIQFQNNGVVDDSQLPKDRFSAERLKGVDSTLKIQPAKLEDSAVYLCASSLSLSARTRDGETQYFGPGTRLLVL.

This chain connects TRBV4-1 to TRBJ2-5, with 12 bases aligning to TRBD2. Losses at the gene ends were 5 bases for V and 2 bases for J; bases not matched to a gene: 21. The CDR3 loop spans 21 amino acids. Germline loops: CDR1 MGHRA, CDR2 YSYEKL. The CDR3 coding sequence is TGCGCCAGCAGCAAAAGCCCGCCACTAGCGGGGGGCGCACCCCCTCAAGAGACCCAGTACTTC. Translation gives CASSKSPPLAGGAPPQETQYF.

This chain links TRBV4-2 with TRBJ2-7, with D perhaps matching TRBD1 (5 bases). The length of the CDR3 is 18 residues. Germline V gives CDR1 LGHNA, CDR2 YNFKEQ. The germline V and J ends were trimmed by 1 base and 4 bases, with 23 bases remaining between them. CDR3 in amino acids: CASSQAPVGEVGQYEQYF. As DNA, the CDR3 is TGTGCCAGCAGCCAAGCCCCGGTAGGTGAAGTGGGGCAATACGAGCAGTACTTC.

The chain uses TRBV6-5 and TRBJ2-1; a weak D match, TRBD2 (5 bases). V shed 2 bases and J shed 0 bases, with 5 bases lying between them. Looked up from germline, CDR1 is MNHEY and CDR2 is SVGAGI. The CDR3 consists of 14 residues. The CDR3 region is CASSYGSSYNEQFF. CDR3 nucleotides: TGTGCCAGCAGTTACGGGAGCTCCTACAATGAGCAGTTCTTC.

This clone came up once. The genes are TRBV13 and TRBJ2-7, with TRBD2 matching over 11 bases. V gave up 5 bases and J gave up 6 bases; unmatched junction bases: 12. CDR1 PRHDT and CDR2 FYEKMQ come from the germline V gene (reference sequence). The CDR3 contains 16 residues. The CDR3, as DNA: TGTGCCAGCAGCAACTCGGGACTAGCGGCTTCCGGCGAGCAGTACTTC. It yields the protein CASSNSGLAASGEQYF.

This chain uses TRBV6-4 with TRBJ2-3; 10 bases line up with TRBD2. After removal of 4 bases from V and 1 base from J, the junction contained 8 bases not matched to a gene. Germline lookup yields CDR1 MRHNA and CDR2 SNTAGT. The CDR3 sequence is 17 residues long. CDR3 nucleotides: TGTGCCAGCAGTGTAGCGGGGGGCCCTCTTGGCACAGATACGCAGTATTTT. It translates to CASSVAGGPLGTDTQYF.

As DNA, the CDR3 is TGTGCCAGCAGCTTAGTTGGATGGGGGGGCGAAGACGAGCAGTACTTC. As protein: CASSLVGWGGEDEQYF. The chain uses TRBV11-2 and TRBJ2-7; D possibly corresponds to TRBD2 (7 bases). Deletions cut 1 base from V and 5 bases from J, with 18 bases between. This CDR3 has 16 amino acids. Looked up from germline, CDR1 is SGHAT and CDR2 is FQNNGV.

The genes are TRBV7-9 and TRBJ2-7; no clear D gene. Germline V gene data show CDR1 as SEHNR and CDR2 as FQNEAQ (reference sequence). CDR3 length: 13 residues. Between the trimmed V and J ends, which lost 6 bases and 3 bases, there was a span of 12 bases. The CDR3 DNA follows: TGTGCCAGCAGGCCGGAGAACCACTACGAGCAGTACTTC. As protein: CASRPENHYEQYF.

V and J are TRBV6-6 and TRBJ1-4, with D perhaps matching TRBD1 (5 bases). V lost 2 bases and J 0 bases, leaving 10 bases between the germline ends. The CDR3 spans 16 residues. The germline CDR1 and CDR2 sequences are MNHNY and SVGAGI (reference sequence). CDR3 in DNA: TGTGCCAGCAGTTACACGCCGGGGGCAACTAATGAAAAACTGTTTTTT. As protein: CASSYTPGATNEKLFF.

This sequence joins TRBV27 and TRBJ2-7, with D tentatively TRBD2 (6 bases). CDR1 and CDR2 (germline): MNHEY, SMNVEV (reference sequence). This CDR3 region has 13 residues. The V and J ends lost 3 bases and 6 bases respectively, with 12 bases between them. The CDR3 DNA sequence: TGTGCCAGCAGTTTCGGCCCGGAGGGCGAGCAGTACTTC. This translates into CASSFGPEGEQYF.

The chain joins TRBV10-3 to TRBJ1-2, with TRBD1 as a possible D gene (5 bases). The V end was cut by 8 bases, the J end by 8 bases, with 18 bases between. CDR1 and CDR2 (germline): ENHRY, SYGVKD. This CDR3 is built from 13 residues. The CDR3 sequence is CAIETEGRTGYTF. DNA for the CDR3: TGTGCCATCGAGACGGAGGGGAGGACGGGCTACACCTTC.

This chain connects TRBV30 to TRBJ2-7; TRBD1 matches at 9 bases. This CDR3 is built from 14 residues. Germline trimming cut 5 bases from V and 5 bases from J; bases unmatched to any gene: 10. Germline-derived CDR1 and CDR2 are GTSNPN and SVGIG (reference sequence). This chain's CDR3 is CAWATGQGTDEQYF. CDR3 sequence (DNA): TGTGCCTGGGCCACGGGACAGGGCACGGACGAGCAGTACTTC.

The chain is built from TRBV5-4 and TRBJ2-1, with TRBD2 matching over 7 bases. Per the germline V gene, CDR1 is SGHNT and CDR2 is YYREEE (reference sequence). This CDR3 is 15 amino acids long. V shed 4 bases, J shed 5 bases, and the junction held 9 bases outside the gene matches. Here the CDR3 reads CASSPGEGTHNEQFF. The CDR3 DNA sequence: TGTGCCAGCAGCCCCGGGGAGGGGACCCACAATGAGCAGTTCTTC. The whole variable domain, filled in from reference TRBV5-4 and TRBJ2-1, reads ETGVTQSPTHLIKTRGQQVTLRCSSQSGHNTVSWYQQALGQGPQFIFQYYREEENGRGNFPPRFSGLQFPNYSSELNVNALELDDSALYLCASSPGEGTHNEQFFGPGTRLTVL.